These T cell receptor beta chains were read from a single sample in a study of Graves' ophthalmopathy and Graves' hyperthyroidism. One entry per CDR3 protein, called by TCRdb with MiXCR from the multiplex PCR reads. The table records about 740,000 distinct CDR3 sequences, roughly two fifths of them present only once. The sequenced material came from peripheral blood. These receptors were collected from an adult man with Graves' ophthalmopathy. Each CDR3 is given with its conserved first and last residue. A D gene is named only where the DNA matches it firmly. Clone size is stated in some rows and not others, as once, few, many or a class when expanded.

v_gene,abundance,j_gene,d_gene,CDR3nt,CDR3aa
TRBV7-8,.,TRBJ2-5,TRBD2,TGTGCCAGCAGCGATCCCGCTAGCGGGGACAAGGAAGAGACCCAGTACTTC,CASSDPASGDKEETQYF
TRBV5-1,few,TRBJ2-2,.,TGCGCCAGCAGCTTCTCGGCGGTGCCAAGGTCAACCGGGGAGCTGTTTTTT,CASSFSAVPRSTGELFF
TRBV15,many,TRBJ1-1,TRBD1,TGTGCCACCAGCACAGGACAGGGTAATAATGCTTTCTTT,CATSTGQGNNAFF
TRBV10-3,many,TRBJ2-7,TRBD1,TGTGCCACCACGGGACAGGGGATCGGCGAGCAGTACTTC,CATTGQGIGEQYF
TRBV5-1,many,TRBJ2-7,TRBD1,TGCGCCAGCAGTTCCGGGACAGGGGCGATCGAGCAGTACTTC,CASSSGTGAIEQYF
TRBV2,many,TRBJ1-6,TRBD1,TGTGCCAGCAGCCCGGACAGGGGTTATTCACCCCTCCACTTT,CASSPDRGYSPLHF
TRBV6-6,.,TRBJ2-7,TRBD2,TGTGCCAGCAGTACTCTCAGCGGGAGGTACGAGCAGTACTTC,CASSTLSGRYEQYF
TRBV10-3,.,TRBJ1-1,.,TGTGCCGTCAGTGATACGGCCTGGACTGAAGCTTTCTTT,CAVSDTAWTEAFF
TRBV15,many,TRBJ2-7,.,TGTGCCACCAGCAGAAAAGGCGGCGGGGTCTACGAGCAGTACTTC,CATSRKGGGVYEQYF
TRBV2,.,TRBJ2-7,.,TGTGCCAGCAGTCCGAAGGGGACGGGACGTAAGTCCTACGAGCAGTACTTC,CASSPKGTGRKSYEQYF
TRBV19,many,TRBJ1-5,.,TGTGCCAGTAGACGGACAGAAAGCAATCAGCCCCAGCATTTT,CASRRTESNQPQHF
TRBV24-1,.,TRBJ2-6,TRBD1,TGTGCCACCGGACGACAGGGGTCTGGGGCCAACGTCCTGACTTTC,CATGRQGSGANVLTF
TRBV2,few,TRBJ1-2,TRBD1,TGTGCCACCAGGACAGGGAACGGTGGCTACACCTTC,CATRTGNGGYTF
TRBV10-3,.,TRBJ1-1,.,TGTGCCATATATCAGGGATACGTGGGGACTGAAGCTTTCTTT,CAIYQGYVGTEAFF